These 3 T cell receptor beta chains were sequenced from one sample in a study of blood T cells in healthy people across ages. A second PCR, run for roughly 7 to 12 cycles, used a sample-barcoded 5' primer plus a J-beta primer mix. TCRdb reprocessed the 5' RACE reads via MiXCR and lists one record per CDR3 protein. Counted here are 890,000 or so distinct CDR3 sequences, around 68% occurring once; the ten biggest clones make up around a quarter. The sample taken for sequencing was blood. The source of these receptors is a young man in good health.

The rearrangement joins TRBV27 to TRBJ2-3; D is possibly TRBD2 (5 bases). Per germline, CDR1 MNHEY and CDR2 SMNVEV (reference sequence). This CDR3 has 14 amino acids. V was cut by 3 bases and J by 8 bases, with 15 bases left in between. CDR3 sequence (DNA): TGTGCCAGCAGTTTTCACACCCTGGCGGGTACGCAGTATTTT. Its protein product is CASSFHTLAGTQYF.

The chain uses TRBV7-2 and TRBJ1-5; weak D call: TRBD1 (5 bases). V was shortened by 4 bases and J by 4 bases, with 11 bases between the two germline ends. Germline V gene data show CDR1 as SGHTA and CDR2 as FQGNSA. CDR3 length: 14 residues. The CDR3 sequence is CASSSMRTNQPQHF. DNA of the CDR3: TGTGCCAGCAGCTCCATGCGGACAAATCAGCCCCAGCATTTT.

The chain couples TRBV6-2 or TRBV6-3 to TRBJ2-3; D ambiguous. The CDR3 extends over 12 amino acids. Trimming removed 7 bases at V and 6 bases at J, with 11 bases between. Per germline, CDR1 MNHEY and CDR2 SVGEGT. CDR3 sequence (DNA): TGTGCCAGCACCCGGCGTGGGGATACGCAGTATTTT. Translating gives CASTRRGDTQYF.